The rows below give T cell receptor beta chains drawn from one sample of a study of blood T cell repertoires in COVID-19. The repertoire was sequenced with immunoSEQ multiplex PCR; TCRdb's copy has only in-frame clones and lacks some. The sample consists of 130,000 to 150,000 clones, 84% of them appearing once. Sequenced input: peripheral blood. The receptors originated from a woman aged 80 or over in a cohort sampled during active or convalescent COVID-19. The CDR3 runs from the conserved cysteine through the conserved F or W. Fields, in order: V gene, J gene, D gene, clone size, CDR3 protein, CDR3 DNA. A D gene is named only where the DNA matches it firmly. The size field is filled for only some rows; it gives once, few, many or a size class.

v_call: TRBV30
j_call: TRBJ1-5
d_call: NA
clone_size: NA
cdr3_aa: CAWSVGKSESYSNQPQHF
cdr3_nt: TGTGCCTGGAGTGTCGGTAAATCGGAGAGTTATAGCAATCAGCCCCAGCATTTT

v_call: TRBV10-3
j_call: TRBJ1-1
d_call: TRBD1
clone_size: NA
cdr3_aa: CATCRQGAVMNTEAFF
cdr3_nt: TGTGCCACCTGCCGACAGGGGGCCGTCATGAACACTGAAGCTTTCTTT

v_call: TRBV5-6
j_call: TRBJ2-1
d_call: TRBD2
clone_size: NA
cdr3_aa: CASKLAGTRQYNEQFF
cdr3_nt: TGTGCCAGCAAACTAGCGGGGACGAGGCAGTACAATGAGCAGTTCTTC

v_call: TRBV14
j_call: TRBJ2-3
d_call: TRBD1
clone_size: NA
cdr3_aa: CASSLGQARDTQYF
cdr3_nt: TGTGCCAGCAGCCTCGGACAGGCTCGTGATACGCAGTATTTT

v_call: TRBV2
j_call: TRBJ1-2
d_call: NA
clone_size: NA
cdr3_aa: CASSDQSGLNYGYTF
cdr3_nt: TGTGCCAGCAGTGATCAGTCGGGACTAAACTATGGCTACACCTTC

v_call: TRBV19
j_call: TRBJ1-5
d_call: NA
clone_size: NA
cdr3_aa: CASSIGQALNQPQHF
cdr3_nt: TGTGCCAGTAGTATAGGACAGGCCCTAAATCAGCCCCAGCATTTT

v_call: TRBV13
j_call: TRBJ2-5
d_call: TRBD2
clone_size: NA
cdr3_aa: CASSSSRPSGGFGETQYF
cdr3_nt: TGTGCCAGCAGCTCCTCAAGGCCTAGCGGGGGCTTCGGGGAGACCCAGTACTTC

v_call: TRBV18
j_call: TRBJ2-3
d_call: NA
clone_size: NA
cdr3_aa: CASSLSRGNFRDTQYF
cdr3_nt: TGTGCCAGCTCACTTAGCCGGGGGAACTTCAGGGATACGCAGTATTTT

v_call: TRBV5-1
j_call: TRBJ2-7
d_call: TRBD1
clone_size: once
cdr3_aa: CASSFTATGGYEQYF
cdr3_nt: TGCGCCAGCAGTTTTACGGCGACAGGGGGCTACGAGCAGTACTTC

v_call: TRBV18
j_call: TRBJ1-5
d_call: NA
clone_size: NA
cdr3_aa: CASSPSYPGFDSNQPQHF
cdr3_nt: TGTGCCAGCTCACCATCTTATCCGGGGTTCGATAGCAATCAGCCCCAGCATTTT

v_call: TRBV28
j_call: TRBJ1-2
d_call: TRBD1
clone_size: NA
cdr3_aa: CASSFPGQAVYGYTF
cdr3_nt: TGTGCCAGCAGTTTCCCGGGACAGGCCGTTTATGGCTACACCTTC

v_call: TRBV5-1
j_call: TRBJ1-6
d_call: TRBD1
clone_size: once
cdr3_aa: CASSLRWDRANSPLHF
cdr3_nt: TGCGCCAGCAGCTTGAGATGGGACAGGGCAAATTCACCCCTCCACTTT

v_call: TRBV10-3
j_call: TRBJ1-2
d_call: TRBD1
clone_size: NA
cdr3_aa: CAAGTAENYGYTF
cdr3_nt: TGTGCCGCAGGGACAGCAGAAAACTATGGCTACACCTTC

v_call: TRBV30
j_call: TRBJ2-3
d_call: TRBD1
clone_size: NA
cdr3_aa: CAWHPTRGRDTQYF
cdr3_nt: TGTGCCTGGCACCCAACGAGGGGGCGGGATACGCAGTATTTT

v_call: TRBV6-5
j_call: TRBJ1-5
d_call: NA
clone_size: NA
cdr3_aa: CASSHEANQPQHF
cdr3_nt: TGTGCCAGCAGTCACGAAGCCAATCAGCCCCAGCATTTT

v_call: TRBV30
j_call: TRBJ1-6
d_call: TRBD1
clone_size: NA
cdr3_aa: CAWSVRGQGFGPSSYNSPLHF
cdr3_nt: TGTGCCTGGAGTGTAAGGGGACAGGGCTTCGGACCGAGCTCCTATAATTCACCCCTCCACTTT

v_call: TRBV5-8
j_call: TRBJ1-5
d_call: TRBD1
clone_size: NA
cdr3_aa: CASSSGQVNNQPQHF
cdr3_nt: TGTGCCAGCAGCTCCGGACAGGTCAACAATCAGCCCCAGCATTTT

v_call: TRBV15
j_call: TRBJ1-5
d_call: TRBD1
clone_size: NA
cdr3_aa: CATSTRTGSNQPQHF
cdr3_nt: TGTGCCACCAGCACTCGGACAGGAAGCAATCAGCCCCAGCATTTT

v_call: TRBV9
j_call: TRBJ1-3
d_call: NA
clone_size: NA
cdr3_aa: CASSVEEGSGNTIYF
cdr3_nt: TGTGCCAGCAGCGTAGAAGAGGGTTCTGGAAACACCATATATTTT

v_call: TRBV2
j_call: TRBJ1-6
d_call: NA
clone_size: NA
cdr3_aa: CASRKGHAALYNSPLHF
cdr3_nt: TGTGCCAGCAGAAAGGGACACGCGGCCCTTTATAATTCACCCCTCCACTTT

v_call: TRBV9
j_call: TRBJ2-2
d_call: TRBD1
clone_size: NA
cdr3_aa: CASSPGTGPNTGELFF
cdr3_nt: TGTGCCAGCAGCCCTGGGACAGGGCCGAACACCGGGGAGCTGTTTTTT

v_call: TRBV27
j_call: TRBJ1-5
d_call: NA
clone_size: NA
cdr3_aa: CASSSKDTENQPQHF
cdr3_nt: TGTGCCAGCAGCTCTAAGGACACCGAAAATCAGCCCCAGCATTTT

v_call: TRBV21-1
j_call: TRBJ1-6
d_call: NA
clone_size: NA
cdr3_aa: CAKPSSGVLLTPLHF
cdr3_nt: TGTGCCAAACCGAGCTCAGGGGTCCTCTTGACACCCCTCCACTTT

v_call: TRBV27
j_call: TRBJ1-4
d_call: NA
clone_size: NA
cdr3_aa: CASSLRGGRGEKLFF
cdr3_nt: TGTGCCAGCAGTTTGAGGGGGGGACGCGGTGAAAAACTGTTTTTT

v_call: TRBV9
j_call: TRBJ2-7
d_call: TRBD1
clone_size: NA
cdr3_aa: CASSAGTDYEQYF
cdr3_nt: TGTGCCAGCAGCGCCGGGACAGACTACGAGCAGTACTTC

v_call: TRBV7-8
j_call: TRBJ1-6
d_call: TRBD1
clone_size: NA
cdr3_aa: CASSWDRRNSPLHF
cdr3_nt: TGTGCCAGCAGCTGGGACAGGAGGAATTCACCCCTCCACTTT

v_call: TRBV11-2
j_call: TRBJ2-3
d_call: TRBD2
clone_size: NA
cdr3_aa: CASSLVAGGPTDTQYF
cdr3_nt: TGTGCCAGCAGCTTAGTAGCGGGGGGGCCCACAGATACGCAGTATTTT

v_call: TRBV30
j_call: TRBJ1-2
d_call: NA
clone_size: NA
cdr3_aa: CAWTRWTEYGYGYTF
cdr3_nt: TGTGCCTGGACAAGATGGACAGAGTACGGCTATGGCTACACCTTC

v_call: TRBV6-5
j_call: TRBJ1-2
d_call: TRBD1
clone_size: few
cdr3_aa: CASKKTGGAGGYTF
cdr3_nt: TGTGCCAGCAAAAAGACAGGGGGCGCAGGTGGCTACACCTTC

v_call: TRBV18
j_call: TRBJ1-6
d_call: TRBD1
clone_size: NA
cdr3_aa: CASSPLQGGSDSPLHF
cdr3_nt: TGTGCCAGCTCACCACTGCAGGGGGGTAGCGATTCACCCCTCCACTTT

v_call: TRBV6-2/TRBV6-3
j_call: TRBJ2-5
d_call: TRBD2
clone_size: NA
cdr3_aa: CASSLGLAGGRGYRETQYF
cdr3_nt: TGTGCCAGCAGCTTGGGACTAGCGGGGGGCCGGGGATATAGAGAGACCCAGTACTTC

v_call: TRBV28
j_call: TRBJ1-1
d_call: TRBD1
clone_size: NA
cdr3_aa: CASRGTGSMNTEAFF
cdr3_nt: TGTGCCAGCAGAGGGACAGGCTCAATGAACACTGAAGCTTTCTTT

v_call: TRBV12-5
j_call: TRBJ1-4
d_call: TRBD1
clone_size: NA
cdr3_aa: CASGITGGSREKLFF
cdr3_nt: TGTGCTAGTGGTATAACAGGGGGTTCACGTGAAAAACTGTTTTTT

v_call: TRBV25-1
j_call: TRBJ1-5
d_call: TRBD1
clone_size: few
cdr3_aa: CASKGTGGPNQPQHF
cdr3_nt: TGTGCCAGCAAAGGGACAGGGGGACCTAATCAGCCCCAGCATTTT

v_call: TRBV21-1
j_call: TRBJ1-2
d_call: NA
clone_size: once
cdr3_aa: CASSTLFTNYGYTF
cdr3_nt: TGTGCCAGCAGCACCCTGTTTACTAACTATGGCTACACCTTC

v_call: TRBV24-1
j_call: TRBJ1-2
d_call: TRBD1
clone_size: NA
cdr3_aa: CVITPGQVNYGYTF
cdr3_nt: TGTGTCATCACCCCGGGACAGGTTAACTATGGCTACACCTTC

v_call: TRBV6-1
j_call: TRBJ1-2
d_call: NA
clone_size: NA
cdr3_aa: CASSEPTGEGYTF
cdr3_nt: TGTGCCAGCAGTGAACCCACCGGGGAAGGCTACACCTTC

v_call: TRBV5-1
j_call: TRBJ2-2
d_call: NA
clone_size: NA
cdr3_aa: CASSLIQGTGELFF
cdr3_nt: TGCGCCAGCAGCTTGATTCAGGGGACCGGGGAGCTGTTTTTT

v_call: TRBV15
j_call: TRBJ1-2
d_call: NA
clone_size: NA
cdr3_aa: CATSRAGHYGYTF
cdr3_nt: TGTGCCACCAGCAGAGCGGGTCACTATGGCTACACCTTC

v_call: TRBV12-5
j_call: TRBJ2-1
d_call: NA
clone_size: NA
cdr3_aa: CASEPESSYNEQFF
cdr3_nt: TGTGCTAGTGAACCCGAGAGCTCCTACAATGAGCAGTTCTTC

v_call: TRBV28
j_call: TRBJ1-1
d_call: NA
clone_size: once
cdr3_aa: CASSLGGSAFF
cdr3_nt: TGTGCCAGCAGTTTAGGCGGGAGCGCTTTCTTT

v_call: TRBV15
j_call: TRBJ2-5
d_call: NA
clone_size: NA
cdr3_aa: CATSGWTPPETQYF
cdr3_nt: TGTGCCACCAGCGGATGGACACCTCCGGAGACCCAGTACTTC

v_call: TRBV2
j_call: TRBJ1-2
d_call: TRBD1
clone_size: NA
cdr3_aa: CASRDDRGMISGYTF
cdr3_nt: TGTGCCAGCAGGGATGACAGGGGGATGATTTCTGGCTACACCTTC

v_call: TRBV5-1
j_call: TRBJ1-3
d_call: NA
clone_size: NA
cdr3_aa: CASSAGTNSGNTIYF
cdr3_nt: TGCGCCAGCAGCGCCGGGACAAACTCTGGAAACACCATATATTTT

v_call: TRBV11-2
j_call: TRBJ2-3
d_call: TRBD1
clone_size: once
cdr3_aa: CASTRDRVTDTQYF
cdr3_nt: TGTGCCAGCACCCGGGACAGGGTCACAGATACGCAGTATTTT

v_call: TRBV7-2
j_call: TRBJ2-4
d_call: TRBD1
clone_size: once
cdr3_aa: CASSKQIGTGGVNIQYF
cdr3_nt: TGTGCCAGCAGCAAACAGATAGGGACAGGGGGTGTTAACATTCAGTACTTC

v_call: TRBV18
j_call: TRBJ1-2
d_call: NA
clone_size: NA
cdr3_aa: CASSPRAPGMGGYTF
cdr3_nt: TGTGCCAGCTCACCACGGGCTCCAGGTATGGGTGGCTACACCTTC

v_call: TRBV6-4
j_call: TRBJ1-5
d_call: NA
clone_size: NA
cdr3_aa: CASSPQENQPQHF
cdr3_nt: TGTGCCAGCAGTCCACAGGAAAATCAGCCCCAGCATTTT

v_call: TRBV5-6
j_call: TRBJ1-3
d_call: NA
clone_size: NA
cdr3_aa: CASSFAGAGNTIYF
cdr3_nt: TGTGCCAGCAGCTTTGCAGGTGCTGGAAACACCATATATTTT

v_call: TRBV19
j_call: TRBJ2-2
d_call: NA
clone_size: NA
cdr3_aa: CASSTYTNTGELFF
cdr3_nt: TGTGCCAGTAGTACGTACACGAACACCGGGGAGCTGTTTTTT

v_call: TRBV29-1
j_call: TRBJ2-5
d_call: NA
clone_size: NA
cdr3_aa: CSVESTVPWETQYF
cdr3_nt: TGCAGCGTTGAATCGACAGTACCATGGGAGACCCAGTACTTC

v_call: TRBV5-1
j_call: TRBJ2-5
d_call: NA
clone_size: NA
cdr3_aa: CASSPTGFQETQYF
cdr3_nt: TGCGCCAGCAGCCCAACCGGGTTCCAAGAGACCCAGTACTTC

v_call: TRBV18
j_call: TRBJ1-1
d_call: NA
clone_size: NA
cdr3_aa: CASSPQTGYTEAFF
cdr3_nt: TGTGCCAGCTCACCGCAGACGGGTTACACTGAAGCTTTCTTT

v_call: TRBV14
j_call: TRBJ2-7
d_call: TRBD1
clone_size: NA
cdr3_aa: CASSRTGMHEQYF
cdr3_nt: TGTGCCAGCAGCCGGACAGGGATGCACGAGCAGTACTTC

v_call: TRBV4-1
j_call: TRBJ2-3
d_call: TRBD2
clone_size: once
cdr3_aa: CASSQAHVSSGGPDTQYF
cdr3_nt: TGCGCCAGCAGCCAAGCACATGTTTCTAGCGGGGGGCCCGATACGCAGTATTTT

v_call: TRBV5-4
j_call: TRBJ2-2
d_call: TRBD2
clone_size: few
cdr3_aa: CASSYDPGGDTGELFF
cdr3_nt: TGTGCCAGCAGCTATGATCCGGGGGGGGACACCGGGGAGCTGTTTTTT

v_call: TRBV28
j_call: TRBJ1-1
d_call: NA
clone_size: NA
cdr3_aa: CASSLPRVNTEAFF
cdr3_nt: TGTGCCAGCAGTTTACCCCGAGTGAACACTGAAGCTTTCTTT